The next 26 T cell receptor beta chains were all read from a single sample in a study of spatial heterogeneity in lung cancer (dated by TCRdb to about 2019). The sample's time point label, in plain terms: sample taken at primary tumor resection. Libraries were prepared through 5' RACE. Instrument on record: NextSeq 500. Clones were called with MiXCR by TCRdb after fastp trimmed the public reads at Q25, and only in-frame beta chains were retained. One record per CDR3 amino acid sequence lists the most common genes and DNA. The sample table contains about 5,000 distinct CDR3 sequences; only one count was recorded for around 3.2% of them. Less than 30% of the sample lies in the top ten. Specimen: normal lung tissue next to the tumor, collected at surgery. The source is a male donor with early-stage non-small cell lung cancer.

This clonotype is judged medium-sized. The chain joins TRBV20-1 to TRBJ2-1; D perhaps matches TRBD2 (6 bases). The CDR3 contains 14 residues. Per germline, CDR1 DFQATT and CDR2 SNEGSKA (reference sequence). V lost 3 bases to trimming and J lost 6 bases, with 15 bases between them. Here the CDR3 DNA reads TGCAGTGCTAGTCGGAGGGCCCAGGGCAATGAGCAGTTCTTC. Translating it yields CSASRRAQGNEQFF.

This clonotype has ten or more counts. V usage is TRBV20-1 and J usage is TRBJ1-1; TRBD1 might be the D (6 bases). The ends were cut back, 2 bases at V and 2 bases at J, with 12 bases in the middle. The CDR3 consists of 14 residues. CDR1 and CDR2 (germline): DFQATT, SNEGSKA (reference sequence). The CDR3 DNA sequence: TGCAGTGCTAGAACCTTCAGGGGTAACACTGAAGCTTTCTTT. Its protein product is CSARTFRGNTEAFF.

Ten or more counts support this clonotype. The genes are TRBV13 and TRBJ1-2, with TRBD1 as a possible D gene (5 bases). CDR1 is PRHDT, CDR2 FYEKMQ, per germline (reference sequence). V was trimmed by 1 base and J by 2 bases, leaving 11 bases between them. The CDR3 has 15 residues. This CDR3 reads CASSLDGAPNYGYTF. CDR3 nucleotide sequence: TGTGCCAGCAGCTTAGACGGGGCACCGAACTATGGCTACACCTTC.

By frequency in the sample, this clonotype is medium-sized. The chain couples TRBV27 to TRBJ1-6, with 8 bases matching TRBD1. In germline, CDR1 is MNHEY, CDR2 SMNVEV (reference sequence). The J segment lost 9 bases and the V segment lost 0 bases, leaving 10 bases of the junction unmatched. CDR3 size: 17 residues. The CDR3 spells CASSLSKYRTGSSPLHF. The CDR3 DNA reads TGTGCCAGCAGTTTATCTAAATACCGGACAGGGAGTTCACCCCTCCACTTT.

This clonotype was seen at least ten times. The chain uses TRBV6-4 and TRBJ2-3; 8 bases line up with TRBD1. Unmatched junction bases numbered 4, after V lost 4 bases and J lost 4 bases. Germline V gene lookup returns CDR1 MRHNA and CDR2 SNTAGT. The CDR3 is 14 amino acids. CDR3: CASSAAGGADTQYF. In nucleotides, the CDR3 is TGTGCCAGCAGTGCGGCAGGGGGCGCAGATACGCAGTATTTT.

By its share, this clonotype is medium-sized. The genes are TRBV7-2 and TRBJ2-5; no definite D call. V dropped 5 bases and J dropped 1 base, with 5 bases sitting between them. CDR3 size: 12 residues. CDR1 is SGHTA and CDR2 is FQGNSA in the germline V gene. DNA for the CDR3: TGTGCCAGCAGCCCCCTCCAAGAGACCCAGTACTTC. Residues: CASSPLQETQYF.

Relative to its sample, this clonotype is large. The rearrangement joins TRBV5-1 to TRBJ2-2; the match to TRBD1 covers 7 bases. CDR1 is SGHRS, CDR2 YFSETQ, per germline. The CDR3 runs to 16 residues. J was trimmed by 3 bases and V by 3 bases; bases with no gene match: 8. The CDR3 here is CASSSKQGTDTGELFF. For the CDR3, the DNA is TGCGCCAGCAGCTCGAAACAGGGGACGGACACCGGGGAGCTGTTTTTT.

Sample share makes this clonotype medium-sized. The V gene is TRBV2, the J gene TRBJ2-5, with D unclear. The CDR3 has 14 amino acids. Germline-derived CDR1 and CDR2 are SNHLY and FYNNEI. Trimming removed 3 bases from V and 4 bases from J, with 12 bases in between. The CDR3 sequence is CASSDMNPRETQYF. CDR3 nucleotide sequence: TGTGCCAGCAGTGATATGAATCCGAGAGAGACCCAGTACTTC.

This clonotype was counted at least ten times. The V call is TRBV27, the J call TRBJ1-1; a weak D match, TRBD1 (6 bases). The V end was cut by 5 bases, the J end by 3 bases, with 13 bases between. The V gene's germline CDR1 is MNHEY and CDR2 SMNVEV (reference sequence). CDR3 length equals 14 residues. CDR3 sequence: CASSAGGRDTEAFF. The CDR3, as DNA: TGTGCCAGCAGTGCGGGGGGCAGGGACACTGAAGCTTTCTTT.

By share, this clonotype counts as medium-sized. The chain uses TRBV7-7 and TRBJ2-5; a possible D gene is TRBD2 (6 bases). Germline V lookup: CDR1 SSHAT, CDR2 FNYEAQ (reference sequence). CDR3 length equals 13 residues. The V gene lost 1 base and the J gene lost 5 bases, with 8 bases spanning the gap. The CDR3 loop reads CASSLGRGETQYF. In DNA, the CDR3 is TGTGCCAGCAGCTTAGGTCGGGGGGAGACCCAGTACTTC.

The table lists this clonotype with many counts. The chain carries TRBV10-3 and TRBJ2-7, with D tentatively TRBD2 (6 bases). With 5 bases removed from V and 2 bases from J, the gap between germline ends came to 16 bases. This CDR3 is built from 15 residues. CDR1 and CDR2 (germline): ENHRY, SYGVKD. The CDR3 spells CAISNREAGTYEQYF. The CDR3 region has the DNA TGTGCCATCAGTAATCGTGAAGCGGGTACCTACGAGCAGTACTTC.

This clonotype was detected ten times or more. The chain employs TRBV20-1 and TRBJ1-1; D is perhaps TRBD1 (5 bases). The CDR3 runs 15 residues. Germline assignment: CDR1 DFQATT and CDR2 SNEGSKA (reference sequence). V lost 6 bases and J 3 bases, leaving 20 bases between the germline ends. The DNA of the CDR3 is TGCAGTGCGGGGATCGGGGGGAATACTGACACTGAAGCTTTCTTT. Amino acids: CSAGIGGNTDTEAFF.

Sample share makes this clonotype medium-sized. V usage is TRBV9 and J usage is TRBJ2-3; 11 nucleotides match TRBD2. CDR3 length: 18 residues. V was clipped by 0 bases and J by 1 base; unmatched bases: 7. Germline CDR1 and CDR2: SGDLS and YYNGEE. CDR3 residues: CASSVATSSGGGTDTQYF. The DNA of the CDR3 is TGTGCCAGCAGCGTAGCTACGAGTAGCGGGGGGGGCACAGATACGCAGTATTTT.

This clonotype was detected many times. The J gene is TRBJ2-6, the V gene TRBV7-2; the match to TRBD1 covers 7 bases. This CDR3 comprises 16 residues. In germline, CDR1 is SGHTA, CDR2 FQGNSA. The J segment lost 0 bases and the V segment lost 3 bases, leaving 2 bases of the junction unmatched. The CDR3 DNA reads TGTGCCAGCAGCTTGGGGACAGCCTCTGGGGCCAACGTCCTGACTTTC. As protein: CASSLGTASGANVLTF.

In its sample, this clonotype is medium-sized. The chain couples TRBV2 to TRBJ2-1, with a tentative D call TRBD1 (6 bases). The CDR3 runs to 14 residues. Germline V CDR1 and CDR2: SNHLY, FYNNEI. The V end lost 4 bases, the J end lost 4 bases, and 11 bases lay between the germline ends. CDR3 coding DNA: TGTGCCAGCAGTGGGAATGACAGGTACAATGAGCAGTTCTTC. This sequence encodes CASSGNDRYNEQFF.

This clonotype was seen many times. The chain has TRBV20-1 and TRBJ2-5; D is unclear. Trimming pared 1 base from V and 5 bases from J, leaving 11 bases between. The CDR3 has 13 residues. The germline V gene encodes CDR1 DFQATT and CDR2 SNEGSKA (reference sequence). Here the CDR3 reads CSARVAAGETQYF. CDR3 coding DNA: TGCAGTGCTAGAGTGGCTGCCGGGGAGACCCAGTACTTC.

This clonotype was seen ten or more times. The rearrangement joins TRBV9 to TRBJ2-5; D ambiguous. Trimming took 0 bases from V and 1 from J, leaving 13 bases between them. The length of the CDR3 is 16 residues. Germline V gives CDR1 SGDLS, CDR2 YYNGEE. The CDR3 loop is CASSVGTDPRQETQYF. CDR3 coding DNA: TGTGCCAGCAGCGTAGGGACGGACCCTCGCCAAGAGACCCAGTACTTC.

In the case of this clonotype: A much larger clone lies one base from this, so it may be a read error. This chain uses TRBV27 with TRBJ1-2; D perhaps matches TRBD1 (5 bases). CDR3 length: 15 residues. Germline CDR1 and CDR2: MNHEY and SMNVEV (reference sequence). The CDR3 coding sequence is TGTGCCAGCAGCCCAGGGCGTCCCGCGGGCTATGGCTACAACTTC. Translated, it gives CASSPGRPAGYGYNF.

This clonotype came up many times. The V and J genes are TRBV3-1 and TRBJ2-7; a weak D match, TRBD1 (5 bases). V was shortened by 3 bases and J by 2 bases, with 11 bases between the two germline ends. CDR1 is LGHDT, CDR2 YNNKEL, per germline (reference sequence). This CDR3 region has 14 residues. The CDR3 nucleotides read TGTGCCAGCAGCCACTCGACAGCAACCTACGAGCAGTACTTC. It codes for CASSHSTATYEQYF.

This clonotype was observed a handful of times. The chain combines TRBV12-5 with TRBJ2-1, with 8 bases identical to TRBD2. Looked up from germline, CDR1 is LGHNT and CDR2 is FRNRAP. Germline trimming cut 1 base from V and 6 bases from J; bases unmatched to any gene: 5. The CDR3 is 15 amino acids. The CDR3 nucleotides are TGTGCTAGTGGTTTGGGAGCGGGAGCTAGCAATGAGCAGTTCTTC. It is translated as CASGLGAGASNEQFF.

The chain is built from TRBV5-4 and TRBJ2-2, with D possibly being TRBD1 (5 bases). Trimming stripped 0 bases from V and 4 bases from J, with 7 bases between. Germline V gene data show CDR1 as SGHNT and CDR2 as YYREEE (reference sequence). This CDR3 region has 14 residues. CDR3 amino acids: CASSLGQRTGELFF. CDR3 in DNA: TGTGCCAGCAGCTTGGGACAGCGCACCGGGGAGCTGTTTTTT.

The rearrangement links TRBV27 to TRBJ2-1; TRBD2 is a possible D gene (5 bases). The V end was cut by 7 bases, the J end by 8 bases, with 18 bases between. The CDR3 has 14 residues. The germline gives CDR1 MNHEY, CDR2 SMNVEV (reference sequence). The CDR3 bases are TGTGCCAGCAATCACAAGAGGGTACGCGATGAGCAGTTCTTC. This translates into CASNHKRVRDEQFF.

This clonotype was observed many times. The chain joins TRBV20-1 to TRBJ2-7; 10 nucleotides agree with TRBD2. The CDR3 extends over 13 amino acids. With 6 bases clipped from V and 7 bases from J, the junction kept 9 bases outside the gene matches. The germline gives CDR1 DFQATT, CDR2 SNEGSKA (reference sequence). CDR3 loop: CSASSGSREEQYF. In nucleotides, the CDR3 is TGCAGTGCCTCTAGCGGGAGTCGGGAAGAGCAGTACTTC.

This clonotype was recorded at least ten times. V is TRBV20-1 and J is TRBJ2-3; D gene ambiguous. From germline, CDR1 is DFQATT and CDR2 SNEGSKA (reference sequence). The CDR3 extends over 14 amino acids. V shed 0 bases and J shed 1 base, with 8 bases lying between them. CDR3 region: CSARDPRGTDTQYF. DNA of the CDR3: TGCAGTGCTAGAGACCCCAGAGGCACAGATACGCAGTATTTT.

This clonotype showed up many times. The chain has TRBV29-1 and TRBJ2-7; 9 bases line up with TRBD2. The CDR3 contains 14 residues. V was pared by 4 bases and J by 9 bases, with 13 bases of the junction left unmatched. Germline values: CDR1 SQVTM, CDR2 ANQGSEA. In nucleotides, the CDR3 is TGCAGCGTTGGAGGGCTAGCGGGGAGGGGACCGCAGTACTTC. It encodes CSVGGLAGRGPQYF.

This clonotype is medium-sized. V gene TRBV7-9 combines with J gene TRBJ2-2; D call uncertain. CDR3 length: 13 residues. V dropped 1 base and J dropped 9 bases, with 9 bases sitting between them. Germline-derived CDR1 and CDR2 are SEHNR and FQNEAQ (reference sequence). CDR3 DNA: TGTGCCAGCAGCTTAGACCCAGAATGGGAGCTGTTTTTT. This gives the protein CASSLDPEWELFF.